This TCR beta chain comes out of a study of blood T cell repertoires in COVID-19. V lost 0 bases and J lost 0, with 6 bases in between. The germline gives CDR1 ENHRY, CDR2 SYGVKD. The CDR3 is 15 amino acids. The method was immunoSEQ multiplex PCR; TCRdb's version includes in-frame clones alone and lacks a portion of them. Of about 260,000 clones in the sample, approximately 90% were seen once. The V call is TRBV10-3, the J call TRBJ2-1; no definite D call. The origin of this receptor is a woman under 30 who had recovered from COVID-19. Sequences were obtained from PBMCs or T cells enriched from blood (not recorded which). Here the CDR3 DNA reads TGTGCCATCAGTGAGTCGGCTAGCTCCTACAATGAGCAGTTCTTC. As protein: CAISESASSYNEQFF.